The text below deals with one T cell receptor (beta chain). Measured with immunoSEQ multiplex PCR; TCRdb has only the in-frame clones, and not every one. The sample contains around 200,000 clones, around 84% of which appear only once. The source of the sample is a study of blood T cell repertoires in COVID-19. Study background: Samples of COVID-19 (acute and convalescent) were obtained from the United States, Italy and Spain. Sample material is recorded as cDNA or gDNA derived from T cells, B-cell-depleted T cells, or PBMCs.

This CDR3 has 16 residues. CDR1 SGHRS and CDR2 YFSETQ come from the germline V gene. V lost 4 bases to trimming and J lost 4 bases; unmatched junction nucleotides: 10. The origin of this receptor is a man aged 40-49 years with active or convalescent COVID-19. Sequenced material: peripheral blood. The chain couples TRBV5-1 to TRBJ2-3; 9 bases agree with TRBD2. CDR3 sequence reads: CASSPPVAGGADTQYF. The DNA of the CDR3 is TGCGCCAGCAGCCCCCCAGTCGCGGGGGGGGCAGATACGCAGTATTTT.